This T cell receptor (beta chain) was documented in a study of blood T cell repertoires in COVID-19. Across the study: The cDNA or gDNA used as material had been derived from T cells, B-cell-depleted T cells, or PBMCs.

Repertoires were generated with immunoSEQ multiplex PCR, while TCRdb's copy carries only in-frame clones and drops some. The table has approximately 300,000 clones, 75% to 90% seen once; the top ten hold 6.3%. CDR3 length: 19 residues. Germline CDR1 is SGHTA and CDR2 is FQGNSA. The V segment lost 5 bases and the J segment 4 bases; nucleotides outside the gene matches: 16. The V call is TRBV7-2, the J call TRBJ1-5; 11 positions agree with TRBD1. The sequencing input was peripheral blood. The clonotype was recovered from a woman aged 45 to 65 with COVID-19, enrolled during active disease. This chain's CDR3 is CASSHPPGAGTGGNQPQHF. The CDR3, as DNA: TGTGCCAGCAGCCACCCCCCGGGCGCAGGGACAGGGGGAAATCAGCCCCAGCATTTT. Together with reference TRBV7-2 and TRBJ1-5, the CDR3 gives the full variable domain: GAGVSQSPSNKVTEKGKDVELRCDPISGHTALYWYRQSLGQGLEFLIYFQGNSAPDKSGLPSDRFSAERTGGSVSTLTIQRTQQEDSAVYLCASSHPPGAGTGGNQPQHFGDGTRLSIL.